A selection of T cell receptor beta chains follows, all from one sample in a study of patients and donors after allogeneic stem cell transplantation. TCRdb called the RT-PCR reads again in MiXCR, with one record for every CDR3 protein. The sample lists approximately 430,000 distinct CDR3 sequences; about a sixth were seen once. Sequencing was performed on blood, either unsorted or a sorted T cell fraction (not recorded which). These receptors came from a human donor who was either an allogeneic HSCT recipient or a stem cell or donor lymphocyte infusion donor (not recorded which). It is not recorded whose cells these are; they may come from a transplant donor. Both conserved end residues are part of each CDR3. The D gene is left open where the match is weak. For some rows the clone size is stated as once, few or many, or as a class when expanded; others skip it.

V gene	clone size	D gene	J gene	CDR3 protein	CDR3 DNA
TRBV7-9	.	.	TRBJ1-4	CASSGLAGAGSNEKLFF	TGTGCCAGCAGCGGATTAGCGGGGGCCGGGTCTAATGAAAAACTGTTTTTT
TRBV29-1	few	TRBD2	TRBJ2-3	CSVATSGISTDTQYF	TGCAGCGTCGCTACTAGCGGGATTAGCACAGATACGCAGTATTTT
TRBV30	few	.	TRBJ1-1	CAWNGGWDEAFF	TGTGCCTGGAATGGAGGTTGGGATGAAGCTTTCTTT
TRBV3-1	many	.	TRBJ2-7	CASSQVMRGPYEQYF	TGTGCCAGCAGCCAAGTGATGAGGGGCCCCTACGAGCAGTACTTC
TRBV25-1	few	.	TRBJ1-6	CASSTTAMGSPLHF	TGTGCCAGCAGTACAACAGCCATGGGTTCACCCCTCCACTTT
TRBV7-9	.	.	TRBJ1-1	CASSRPTGHTEAFF	TGTGCCAGCAGCAGACCTACAGGTCACACTGAAGCTTTCTTT
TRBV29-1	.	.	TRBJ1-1	CSGQTGAREAFF	TGCAGCGGTCAGACCGGGGCCCGAGAGGCTTTCTTT
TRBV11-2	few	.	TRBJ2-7	CASSPSPGQPSGLSYEQYF	TGTGCCAGCAGCCCGTCCCCGGGACAGCCTAGCGGGTTGTCCTACGAGCAGTACTTC
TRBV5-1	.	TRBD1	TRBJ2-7	CASSVDRLEQYF	TGCGCCAGCAGCGTGGACAGGCTCGAGCAGTACTTC
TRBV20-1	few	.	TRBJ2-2	CSAVGGGIRRTGELFF	TGCAGTGCAGTTGGGGGGGGCATCCGAAGGACCGGGGAGCTGTTTTTT
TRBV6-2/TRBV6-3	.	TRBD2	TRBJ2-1	CASSYPGLAGYNEQFF	TGTGCCAGCAGTTACCCGGGACTAGCGGGGTACAATGAGCAGTTCTTC
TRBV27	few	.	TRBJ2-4	CASSLSPGMMGIQYF	TGTGCCAGCAGTTTAAGCCCAGGGATGATGGGCATTCAGTACTTC
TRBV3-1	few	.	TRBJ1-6	CASRREGSGVSPLHF	TGTGCCAGCCGCCGTGAGGGTTCAGGGGTTTCACCCCTCCACTTT
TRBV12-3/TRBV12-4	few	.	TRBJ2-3	CASRTPGAPTDTQYF	TGTGCCAGCAGGACTCCGGGGGCCCCCACAGATACGCAGTATTTT
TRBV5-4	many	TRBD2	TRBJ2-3	CASSLAGSGGATDTQYF	TGTGCCAGCAGCTTGGCCGGCAGCGGGGGGGCCACAGATACGCAGTATTTT
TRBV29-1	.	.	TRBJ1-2	CSYSTGSRNYGYTF	TGCAGCTATTCAACAGGGTCGCGTAACTATGGCTACACCTTC
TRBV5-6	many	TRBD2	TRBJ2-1	CASSLAAGGSYNEQFF	TGTGCCAGCAGCTTGGCAGCGGGGGGGTCCTACAATGAGCAGTTCTTC
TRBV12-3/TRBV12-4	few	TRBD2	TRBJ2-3	CASSLVSGGAGTDTQYF	TGTGCCAGCAGTTTAGTTAGCGGGGGGGCTGGCACAGATACGCAGTATTTT
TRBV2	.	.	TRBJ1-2	CASRFYGYTF	TGTGCCAGCAGGTTCTATGGCTACACCTTC
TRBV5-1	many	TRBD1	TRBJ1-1	CASSWGTGLNTEAFF	TGCGCCAGCAGCTGGGGGACAGGGCTGAACACTGAAGCTTTCTTT
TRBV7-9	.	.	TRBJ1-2	CASSLAPVGPGLDGYTF	TGTGCCAGCAGCTTAGCTCCGGTGGGACCTGGTCTGGATGGCTACACCTTC
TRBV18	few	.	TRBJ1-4	CASSPGPGKLFF	TGTGCCAGCTCACCAGGCCCGGGAAAACTGTTTTTT
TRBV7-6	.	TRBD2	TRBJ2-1	CASSLDGGGPLNEQFF	TGTGCCAGCAGCTTAGATGGCGGGGGGCCACTCAATGAGCAGTTCTTC
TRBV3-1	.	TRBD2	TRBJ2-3	CASSQGTSGRRGDTQYF	TGTGCCAGCAGCCAAGGGACTAGCGGGAGGAGGGGAGATACGCAGTATTTT
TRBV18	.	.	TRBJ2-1	CASSPAVRAYVEQFF	TGTGCCAGCTCACCTGCTGTCAGGGCATATGTTGAGCAGTTCTTC
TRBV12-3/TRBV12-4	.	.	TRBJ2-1	CASSTPGRPLYNEQFF	TGTGCCAGCAGTACCCCAGGGCGCCCACTGTACAATGAGCAGTTCTTC
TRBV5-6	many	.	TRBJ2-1	CASSFVGNRRGEQFF	TGTGCCAGCAGCTTTGTGGGGAACCGGCGGGGTGAGCAGTTCTTC
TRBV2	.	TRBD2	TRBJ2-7	CASSAQTSGARTYEQYF	TGTGCCAGCAGTGCCCAGACTAGCGGGGCCCGAACCTACGAGCAGTACTTC
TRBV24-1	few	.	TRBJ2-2	CATSGQGGTGELFF	TGTGCCACCAGTGGACAGGGAGGCACCGGGGAGCTGTTTTTT
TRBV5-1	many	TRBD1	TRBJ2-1	CASSKDRGDEQFF	TGCGCCAGCAGCAAGGACAGGGGCGATGAGCAGTTCTTC
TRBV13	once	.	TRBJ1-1	CASSFTDGRPKAFF	TGTGCCAGCAGCTTTACCGACGGAAGGCCTAAAGCTTTCTTT
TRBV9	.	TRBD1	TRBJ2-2	CASSAKRSRGPNTGELFF	TGTGCCAGCAGCGCTAAAAGAAGCAGGGGGCCGAACACCGGGGAGCTGTTTTTT
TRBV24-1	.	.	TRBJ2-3	CATSDARQISTDTQYF	TGTGCCACCAGTGATGCTAGGCAGATTAGCACAGATACGCAGTATTTT
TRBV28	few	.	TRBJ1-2	CASSYSPYGYTF	TGTGCCAGCAGTTATAGCCCCTATGGCTACACCTTC
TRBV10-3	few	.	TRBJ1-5	CAISGDEGGGQPQHF	TGTGCCATCAGCGGGGACGAAGGGGGGGGTCAGCCCCAGCATTTT
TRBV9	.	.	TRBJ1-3	CASSVTPGTPSGNTIYF	TGTGCCAGCAGCGTAACCCCCGGGACACCCTCTGGAAACACCATATATTTT